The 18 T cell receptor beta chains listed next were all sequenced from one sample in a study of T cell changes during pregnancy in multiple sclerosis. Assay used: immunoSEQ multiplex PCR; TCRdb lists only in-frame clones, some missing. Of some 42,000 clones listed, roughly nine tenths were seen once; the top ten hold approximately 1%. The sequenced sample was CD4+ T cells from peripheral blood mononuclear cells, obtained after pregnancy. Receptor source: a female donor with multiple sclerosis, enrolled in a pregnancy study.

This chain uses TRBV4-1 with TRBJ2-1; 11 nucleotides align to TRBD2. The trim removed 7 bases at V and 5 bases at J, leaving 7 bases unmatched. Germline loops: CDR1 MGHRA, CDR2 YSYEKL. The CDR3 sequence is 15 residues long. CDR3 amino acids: CASISGTSGHNEQFF. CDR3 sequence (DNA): TGCGCCAGCATCTCCGGGACTAGCGGACACAATGAGCAGTTCTTC.

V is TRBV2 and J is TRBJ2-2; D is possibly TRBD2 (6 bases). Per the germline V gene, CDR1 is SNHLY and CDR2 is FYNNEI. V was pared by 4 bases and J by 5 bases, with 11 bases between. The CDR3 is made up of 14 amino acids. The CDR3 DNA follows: TGTGCCAGCAGTGTGGAGGGGAGAACCGGGGAGCTGTTTTTT. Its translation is CASSVEGRTGELFF.

CDR3 sequence reads: CASSLRGVAKNIQYF. Written as DNA, the CDR3 is TGTGCCAGCAGTCTAAGGGGTGTAGCCAAAAACATTCAGTACTTC. V is TRBV5-4 and J is TRBJ2-4; perhaps TRBD1 as D (5 bases). There are 15 residues in the CDR3. The germline V gene encodes CDR1 SGHNT and CDR2 YYREEE (reference sequence). Trimming removed 5 bases at V and 0 bases at J, with 12 bases between.

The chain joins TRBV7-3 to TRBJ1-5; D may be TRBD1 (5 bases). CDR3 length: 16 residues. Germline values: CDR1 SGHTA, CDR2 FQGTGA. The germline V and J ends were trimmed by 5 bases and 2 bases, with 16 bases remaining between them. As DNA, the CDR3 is TGTGCCAGCAGCGGACAATGGGGGGAGGGCAATCAGCCCCAGCATTTT. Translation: CASSGQWGEGNQPQHF.

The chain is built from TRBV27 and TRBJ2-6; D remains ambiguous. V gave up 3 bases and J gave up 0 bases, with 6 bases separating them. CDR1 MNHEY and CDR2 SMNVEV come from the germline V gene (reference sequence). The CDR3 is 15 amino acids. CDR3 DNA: TGTGCCAGCAGTTTTTTCGGCTCTGGGGCCAACGTCCTGACTTTC. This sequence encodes CASSFFGSGANVLTF.

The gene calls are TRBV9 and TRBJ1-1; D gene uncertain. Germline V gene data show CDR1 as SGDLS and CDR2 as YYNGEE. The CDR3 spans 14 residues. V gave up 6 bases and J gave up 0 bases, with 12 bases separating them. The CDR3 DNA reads TGTGCCAGCACCCCGGAACAGATGAACACTGAAGCTTTCTTT. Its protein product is CASTPEQMNTEAFF.

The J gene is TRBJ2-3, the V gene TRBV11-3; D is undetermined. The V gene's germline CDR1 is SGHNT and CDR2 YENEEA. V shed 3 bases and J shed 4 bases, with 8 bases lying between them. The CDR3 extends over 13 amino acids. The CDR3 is CASSFMSADTQYF. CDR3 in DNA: TGTGCCAGCAGCTTTATGTCAGCAGATACGCAGTATTTT.

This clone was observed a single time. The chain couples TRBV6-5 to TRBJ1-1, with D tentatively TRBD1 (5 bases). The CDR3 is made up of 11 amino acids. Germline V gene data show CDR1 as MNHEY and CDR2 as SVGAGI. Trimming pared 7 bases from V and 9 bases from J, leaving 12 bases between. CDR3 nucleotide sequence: TGTGCCAGCACCTCGGAGGGGAAAGCTTTCTTT. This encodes CASTSEGKAFF.

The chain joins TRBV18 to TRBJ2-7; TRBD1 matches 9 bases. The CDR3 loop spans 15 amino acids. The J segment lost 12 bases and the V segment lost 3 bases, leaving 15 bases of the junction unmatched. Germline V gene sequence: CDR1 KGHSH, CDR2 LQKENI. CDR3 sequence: CASSPTGQGVALRYF. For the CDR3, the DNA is TGTGCCAGCTCACCCACGGGACAGGGTGTTGCATTGCGGTACTTC.

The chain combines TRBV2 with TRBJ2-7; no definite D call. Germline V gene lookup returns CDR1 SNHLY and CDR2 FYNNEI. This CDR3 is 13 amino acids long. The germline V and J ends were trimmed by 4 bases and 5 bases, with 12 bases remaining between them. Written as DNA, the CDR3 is TGTGCCAGCAGTGTTGCGAGGAGCAACGAGCAGTACTTC. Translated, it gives CASSVARSNEQYF.

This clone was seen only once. The DNA of the CDR3 is TGTGCCAGCAGTTCTAAGCAGCTAGTTGCGATTTCACCCCTCCACTTT. This codes for CASSSKQLVAISPLHF. The chain carries TRBV6-6 and TRBJ1-6; D not certain. The CDR3 has 16 amino acids. Germline values: CDR1 MNHNY, CDR2 SVGAGI (reference sequence). Deletions cut 4 bases from V and 9 bases from J, with 19 bases between.

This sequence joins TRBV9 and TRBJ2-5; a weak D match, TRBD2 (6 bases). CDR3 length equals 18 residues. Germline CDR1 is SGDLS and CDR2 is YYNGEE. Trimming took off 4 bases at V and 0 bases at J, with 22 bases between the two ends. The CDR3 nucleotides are TGTGCCAGCAGCCCCCCCCCTCTGGGCGGGGCCTACCAAGAGACCCAGTACTTC. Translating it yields CASSPPPLGGAYQETQYF. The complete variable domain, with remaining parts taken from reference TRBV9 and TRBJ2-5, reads DSGVTQTPKHLITATGQRVTLRCSPRSGDLSVYWYQQSLDQGLQFLIQYYNGEERAKGNILERFSAQQFPDLHSELNLSSLELGDSALYFCASSPPPLGGAYQETQYFGPGTRLLVL.

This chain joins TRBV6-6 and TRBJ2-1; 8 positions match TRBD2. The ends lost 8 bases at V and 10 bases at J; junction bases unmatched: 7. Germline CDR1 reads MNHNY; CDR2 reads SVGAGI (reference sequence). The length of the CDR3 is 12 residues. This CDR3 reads CASSSGGGEQFF. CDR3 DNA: TGTGCCAGCTCCTCCGGGGGGGGCGAGCAGTTCTTC.

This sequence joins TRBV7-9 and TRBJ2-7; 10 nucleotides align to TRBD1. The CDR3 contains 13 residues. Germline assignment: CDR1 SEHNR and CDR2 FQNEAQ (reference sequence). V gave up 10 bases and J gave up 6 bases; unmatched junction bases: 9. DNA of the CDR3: TGTGCCACCATGATCGGGACAGGGGCCGAGCAGTACTTC. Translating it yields CATMIGTGAEQYF.

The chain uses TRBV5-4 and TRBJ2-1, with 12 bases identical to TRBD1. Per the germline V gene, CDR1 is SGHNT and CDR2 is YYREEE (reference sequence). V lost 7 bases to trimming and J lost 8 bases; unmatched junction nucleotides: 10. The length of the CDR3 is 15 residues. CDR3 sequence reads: CASLPRDRGLDEQFF. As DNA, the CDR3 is TGTGCCAGCCTCCCCCGGGACAGGGGGCTAGATGAGCAGTTCTTC.

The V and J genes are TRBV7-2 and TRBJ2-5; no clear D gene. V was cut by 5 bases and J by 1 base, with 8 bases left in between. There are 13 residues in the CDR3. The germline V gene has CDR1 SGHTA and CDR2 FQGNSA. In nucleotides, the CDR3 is TGTGCCAGCAGCCCGGAGCTCCAAGAGACCCAGTACTTC. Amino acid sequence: CASSPELQETQYF. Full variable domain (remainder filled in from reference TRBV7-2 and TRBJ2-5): GAGVSQSPSNKVTEKGKDVELRCDPISGHTALYWYRQSLGQGLEFLIYFQGNSAPDKSGLPSDRFSAERTGGSVSTLTIQRTQQEDSAVYLCASSPELQETQYFGPGTRLLVL.

CDR3 in DNA: TGTGCCAGCAGCGTAGGAGAGGGCTATGGCTACACCTTC. It yields the protein CASSVGEGYGYTF. The rearrangement joins TRBV9 to TRBJ1-2; D remains ambiguous. There are 13 residues in the CDR3. Germline V CDR1 and CDR2: SGDLS, YYNGEE. V gave up 0 bases and J gave up 4 bases, with 7 bases separating them.

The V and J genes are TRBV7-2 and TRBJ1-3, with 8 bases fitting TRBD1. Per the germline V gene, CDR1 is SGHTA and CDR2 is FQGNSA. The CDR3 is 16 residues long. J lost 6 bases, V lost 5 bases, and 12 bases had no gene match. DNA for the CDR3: TGTGCCAGCAGCCCGTCCAGGGGGCCAGCCCTAAACACCATATATTTT. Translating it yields CASSPSRGPALNTIYF.